Below, 7 T cell receptor beta chains from the same sample are listed, as sequenced in a study of T-cell memory formation after mild COVID-19. TCRdb used MiXCR to reprocess the 5' RACE reads, holding one entry per CDR3 protein. This sample has approximately 500,000 distinct CDR3 sequences, with around 27% found just once. The sample was PBMCs or a T cell subset sorted from them (not recorded which). The receptors here all came from an adult woman who had mild COVID-19 (a few samples of this study predate the infection). Cell type and time point are not known.

The J gene is TRBJ1-4, the V gene TRBV12-3 or TRBV12-4; D not certain. The CDR3 is 14 amino acids. Trimming cost V 5 bases and J 0 bases, with 7 bases left between them. The CDR3 reads CASSRLSTNEKLFF. CDR3 DNA: TGTGCCAGCAGTCGCCTATCAACTAATGAAAAACTGTTTTTT.

V gene TRBV5-1 combines with J gene TRBJ2-7; no reliable D call. V was trimmed by 6 bases and J by 4 bases, leaving 14 bases between them. The CDR3 consists of 13 residues. Germline V gene sequence: CDR1 SGHRS, CDR2 YFSETQ. CDR3 bases: TGCGCCAGCACTCAAGAATCGGAGTACGAGCAGTACTTC. Translated: CASTQESEYEQYF.

This clonotype has more than one count but fewer than ten. V is TRBV14 and J is TRBJ2-7, with 10 bases that match TRBD1. The V gene's germline CDR1 is SGHDN and CDR2 FVKESK. V was pared by 4 bases and J by 6 bases, with 12 bases of the junction left unmatched. This CDR3 spans 16 amino acids. DNA of the CDR3: TGTGCCAGCAGCCCCCTGCCGGGACAGGGGTATCCCGAGCAGTACTTC. Translating gives CASSPLPGQGYPEQYF.

The chain employs TRBV4-3 and TRBJ2-2; the match to TRBD1 covers 9 bases. Germline V gives CDR1 LGHNA, CDR2 YSLEER. Losses at the gene ends were 3 bases for V and 6 bases for J; bases not matched to a gene: 11. The CDR3 runs 17 residues. CDR3 DNA sequence: TGCGCCAGCAGCCATCGCGGGGGACAGGGCTACCCCGGGGAGCTGTTTTTT. Translation: CASSHRGGQGYPGELFF.

This clonotype appeared a few times. The chain joins TRBV30 to TRBJ2-1; D not resolved. Germline assignment: CDR1 GTSNPN and CDR2 SVGIG (reference sequence). V lost 0 bases and J 7 bases, leaving 7 bases between the germline ends. The CDR3 extends over 12 amino acids. CDR3 in amino acids: CAWSVNENEQFF. DNA of the CDR3: TGTGCCTGGAGTGTAAACGAGAATGAGCAGTTCTTC.

This clonotype was detected only a few times. The chain joins TRBV12-3 or TRBV12-4 to TRBJ2-2; TRBD2 agrees at 8 bases. This CDR3 has 14 amino acids. After removal of 3 bases from V and 6 bases from J, the junction contained 3 bases not matched to a gene. The DNA of the CDR3 is TGTGCCAGCAGTTTGGGACTAGTGTCCGGGGAGCTGTTTTTT. Translated: CASSLGLVSGELFF.

The chain combines TRBV12-3 or TRBV12-4 with TRBJ1-5; D gene uncertain. This CDR3 spans 13 amino acids. V was pared by 6 bases and J by 7 bases, with 13 bases between. The CDR3 protein is CASSPRPGQPQHF. Here the CDR3 DNA reads TGTGCCAGCAGCCCGAGACCCGGCCAGCCCCAGCATTTT.